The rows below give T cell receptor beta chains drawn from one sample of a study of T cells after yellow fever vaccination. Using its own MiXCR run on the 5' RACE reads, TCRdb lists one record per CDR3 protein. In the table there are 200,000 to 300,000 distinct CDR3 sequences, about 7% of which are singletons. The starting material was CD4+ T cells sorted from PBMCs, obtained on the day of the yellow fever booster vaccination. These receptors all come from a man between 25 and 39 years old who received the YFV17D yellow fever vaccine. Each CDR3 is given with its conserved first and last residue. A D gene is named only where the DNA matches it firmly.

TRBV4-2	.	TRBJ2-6	CASSQVGLVDSGANVLTF
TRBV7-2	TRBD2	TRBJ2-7	CASSQSGRTLYEQYF
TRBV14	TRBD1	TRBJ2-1	CASSQPTNRGFSYNEQFF
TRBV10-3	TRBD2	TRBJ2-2	CASRAGGTTGELFF
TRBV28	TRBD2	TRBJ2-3	CASGTGSGSQVTQYF
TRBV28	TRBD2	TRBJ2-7	CASSLNAGGAGREQYF
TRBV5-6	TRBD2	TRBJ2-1	CASSAGLAGGDEQFF
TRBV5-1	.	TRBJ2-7	CASSLAGAGSSYEQYF
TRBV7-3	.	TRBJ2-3	CASSPANTDTQYF
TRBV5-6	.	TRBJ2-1	CASRKWGTRYNEQFF